This T cell receptor (beta chain) appears in the sequencing data of a study of blood T cell repertoires in COVID-19. Trimming took off 3 bases at V and 4 bases at J, with 15 bases between the two ends. Per germline, CDR1 LNHDA and CDR2 SQIVND (reference sequence). This CDR3 comprises 15 residues. Libraries were prepared by immunoSEQ multiplex PCR; TCRdb keeps only in-frame clonotypes and omits some of them. The sample holds approximately 330,000 clones, roughly 87% seen once. Source material: peripheral blood. The source of this sequence is a man aged 25 to 40 with COVID-19, enrolled during active disease. The rearrangement joins TRBV19 to TRBJ1-1, with D possibly being TRBD1 (6 bases). CDR3 in DNA: TGTGCCAGTAGTATTTGGCAGGGGAGTAGCACTGAAGCTTTCTTT. This codes for CASSIWQGSSTEAFF.